Following are 23 T cell receptor beta chains from one sample sequenced in a study of human T cells and chemical hapten exposure. TCRdb analysed the RACE reads with MiXCR anew, one entry per CDR3 protein. The sample contains roughly 40,000 distinct CDR3 sequences, approximately 11% of which appear only once. Regarding time point: patch test 3, about 24 weeks after DPC sensitization. The treatment was: therapeutic diphenylcyclopropenone sensitization with weekly scalp DPC. Unfractionated whole blood was the source of the extracted total RNA. Sequences were derived from whole blood, sampled in connection with sensitization to the hapten diphenylcyclopropenone (DPC). These receptors were obtained from a woman between 40 and 50 years old with alopecia areata. Some clones in this sample may be carry-over from other donors' samples.

There are many counts of this clonotype. The chain employs TRBV27 and TRBJ1-5; the match to TRBD1 covers 9 bases. Germline trimming cut 3 bases from V and 6 bases from J; bases unmatched to any gene: 6. Germline CDR1 MNHEY, CDR2 SMNVEV (reference sequence). The CDR3 totals 15 residues. Written as DNA, the CDR3 is TGTGCCAGCAGTTTTACAGGGGGCTGGGGTCAGCCCCAGCATTTT. Protein product: CASSFTGGWGQPQHF.

The V gene is TRBV5-6, the J gene TRBJ1-6, with a possible D match to TRBD1 (6 bases). There are 16 residues in the CDR3. Germline V gene lookup returns CDR1 SGHDT and CDR2 YYEEEE. V dropped 1 base and J dropped 13 bases, with 21 bases sitting between them. The CDR3 sequence: CASSLRTAISKVPLHF. The CDR3 coding sequence is TGTGCCAGCAGCTTGAGGACAGCAATTTCCAAGGTGCCCCTCCACTTT.

In this sample, this clonotype turned up a few times. This sequence joins TRBV7-3 and TRBJ2-2, with D unresolved. The V gene lost 3 bases and the J gene lost 6 bases, with 8 bases spanning the gap. This CDR3 has 13 residues. CDR1 is SGHTA, CDR2 FQGTGA, per germline. The CDR3 nucleotides are TGTGCCAGCAGCTTCGCAGGCTCCGGGGAGCTGTTTTTT. Translating it yields CASSFAGSGELFF.

This clonotype was seen only a few times. The rearrangement joins TRBV29-1 to TRBJ2-1, with D possibly called TRBD1 or TRBD2 (6 bases each). V lost 7 bases, J lost 8 bases, and 9 bases lay in between. The CDR3 contains 10 residues. From germline, CDR1 is SQVTM and CDR2 ANQGSEA. The DNA of the CDR3 is TGCAGCGCGGAGGGGGATGAGCAGTTCTTC. Residues: CSAEGDEQFF.

This clonotype has just a few counts. The chain carries TRBV15 and TRBJ2-3; TRBD1 or TRBD2 may be the D gene (7 bases each). The germline CDR1 and CDR2 sequences are LNHNV and YYDKDF (reference sequence). Trimming stripped 5 bases from V and 7 bases from J, with 19 bases between. This CDR3 spans 15 amino acids. For the CDR3, the DNA is TGTGCCACCAGCCAGGGGGGCGGGAGTAGGAATACGCAGTATTTT. It yields the protein CATSQGGGSRNTQYF.

This clonotype was observed a few times. This chain links TRBV5-1 with TRBJ2-6, with D possibly TRBD2 on 5 matching bases. Between the trimmed V and J ends, which lost 4 bases and 1 base, there was a span of 15 bases. The CDR3 is 17 amino acids. Germline lookup yields CDR1 SGHRS and CDR2 YFSETQ. CDR3 amino acids: CASSRSAGVSGANVLTF. CDR3 in DNA: TGCGCCAGCAGCCGATCGGCCGGGGTGTCTGGGGCCAACGTCCTGACTTTC.

This clonotype has more than one count but fewer than ten. CDR3 coding DNA: TGTGCCAGCATCCTGGGGGTAACTGGAAACACCATATATTTT. As protein: CASILGVTGNTIYF. V and J are TRBV7-8 and TRBJ1-3; TRBD1 is a possible D gene (5 bases). The CDR3 spans 14 residues. V was pared by 7 bases and J by 2 bases, with 12 bases between. Germline V gene data show CDR1 as SGHVS and CDR2 as FQNEAQ.

This clonotype was observed a few times. CDR3 sequence reads: CASSLGTNNYGYTF. The CDR3 region has the DNA TGTGCCAGCAGTTTAGGGACAAATAACTATGGCTACACCTTC. This chain links TRBV28 with TRBJ1-2; D is perhaps TRBD1 (6 bases). V lost 2 bases to trimming and J lost 1 base, with 8 bases between them. Per germline, CDR1 MDHEN and CDR2 SYDVKM. The CDR3 runs 14 residues.

The V gene is TRBV28, the J gene TRBJ2-5; D gene ambiguous. Germline CDR1 MDHEN, CDR2 SYDVKM. The CDR3 runs to 12 residues. The germline V and J ends were trimmed by 6 bases and 5 bases, with 10 bases remaining between them. CDR3 bases: TGTGCCAGCAGCCTGACGAAGGAGACCCAGTACTTC. This translates into CASSLTKETQYF. Looking up the rest from reference TRBV28 and TRBJ2-5 gives the full variable domain: DVKVTQSSRYLVKRTGEKVFLECVQDMDHENMFWYRQDPGLGLRLIYFSYDVKMKEKGDIPEGYSVSREKKERFSLILESASTNQTSMYLCASSLTKETQYFGPGTRLLVL.

This clonotype was counted at least ten times. This chain uses TRBV29-1 with TRBJ1-1; D perhaps matches TRBD1 (5 bases). Trimming took off 4 bases at V and 3 bases at J, with 15 bases between the two ends. This CDR3 is 14 amino acids long. The germline gives CDR1 SQVTM, CDR2 ANQGSEA. In DNA, the CDR3 is TGCAGCGTTGGCCCCGAGGGAGGGGACACTGAAGCTTTCTTT. This translates into CSVGPEGGDTEAFF.

The V gene is TRBV28, the J gene TRBJ1-1, with D possibly matching TRBD1 (5 bases). CDR3 length: 14 amino acids. Trimming left V 4 bases short and J 1 base short, with 10 bases between. In germline, CDR1 is MDHEN, CDR2 SYDVKM. For the CDR3, the DNA is TGTGCCAGCAGTTGGAGGGGAGAGAACACTGAAGCTTTCTTT. Amino acids: CASSWRGENTEAFF.

The rearrangement uses TRBV28 and TRBJ2-3, with no clear D. CDR1 and CDR2 from the germline V gene are MDHEN and SYDVKM. Between the trimmed V and J ends, which lost 1 base and 2 bases, there was a span of 7 bases. This CDR3 is 14 amino acids long. The chain's CDR3 is CASSLSLSTDTQYF. The DNA for the CDR3 is TGTGCCAGCAGTTTATCCCTCTCCACAGATACGCAGTATTTT. Full variable domain (remainder filled in from reference TRBV28 and TRBJ2-3): DVKVTQSSRYLVKRTGEKVFLECVQDMDHENMFWYRQDPGLGLRLIYFSYDVKMKEKGDIPEGYSVSREKKERFSLILESASTNQTSMYLCASSLSLSTDTQYFGPGTRLTVL.

This clonotype turned up a few times. The CDR3 DNA is TGTGCCAGCAGCTTAATGGGGAATGAGCAGTTCTTC. Amino acid sequence: CASSLMGNEQFF. V usage is TRBV7-9 and J usage is TRBJ2-1; D is unresolved. Trimming shortened V by 2 bases and J by 7 bases, and 6 bases separated the two germline ends. Germline V gives CDR1 SEHNR, CDR2 FQNEAQ (reference sequence). This CDR3 has 12 residues.

This clonotype turned up a few times. This rearrangement joins TRBV20-1 to TRBJ2-3, with 12 bases aligning to TRBD2. V trimming: 6 bases; J trimming: 11 bases; junction bases outside the gene matches: 9. The CDR3 loop spans 13 amino acids. CDR1 is DFQATT, CDR2 SNEGSKA, per germline (reference sequence). The CDR3 sequence is CSARLAGALGQYF. The CDR3 DNA reads as TGCAGTGCGCGACTAGCGGGGGCCCTTGGGCAGTATTTT.

This clonotype was picked up many times. The V gene is TRBV7-6, the J gene TRBJ2-7; D unclear. Trimming cost V 2 bases and J 5 bases, with 7 bases left between them. CDR1 and CDR2 (germline): SGHVS, FNYEAQ. The CDR3 totals 12 residues. The CDR3 loop is CASSLLGNEQYF. CDR3 DNA sequence: TGTGCCAGCAGCTTATTAGGGAACGAGCAGTACTTC.

This clonotype was recorded at least ten times. The gene calls are TRBV7-6 and TRBJ2-2; 12 nucleotides match TRBD2. CDR1 is SGHVS, CDR2 FNYEAQ, per germline. The CDR3 loop spans 17 amino acids. Trimming removed 0 bases from V and 3 bases from J; junction bases left unmatched: 2. The CDR3 nucleotides read TGTGCCAGCAGCTTAGCTCCTAGCGGGGGGGACACCGGGGAGCTGTTTTTT. Translated: CASSLAPSGGDTGELFF.

For the CDR3, the DNA is TGCAGCGCCCGACAGGGGGTAAATCAGCCCCAGCATTTT. Amino acids: CSARQGVNQPQHF. The chain combines TRBV29-1 with TRBJ1-5; TRBD1 matches at 9 bases. V was clipped by 7 bases and J by 4 bases; unmatched bases: 5. The CDR3 runs 13 residues. Per the germline V gene, CDR1 is SQVTM and CDR2 is ANQGSEA.

The chain has TRBV6-2 or TRBV6-3 and TRBJ2-7; D call uncertain. CDR3 size: 11 residues. V was clipped by 5 bases and J by 7 bases, with 9 bases between them. Germline-derived CDR1 and CDR2 are MNHEY and SVGEGT. The CDR3 nucleotides are TGTGCCAGCAGTGGGGAAGCAGAGCAGTACTTC. Its protein product is CASSGEAEQYF.

This clonotype has at least ten counts. The genes are TRBV28 and TRBJ1-1, with TRBD1 matching 9 bases. Germline lookup yields CDR1 MDHEN and CDR2 SYDVKM. The CDR3 has 14 residues. The V gene end was trimmed by 3 bases and the J gene end by 10 bases; junction bases not matched to a gene: 9. The CDR3 here is CASSFFGQGRGAFF. CDR3 sequence (DNA): TGTGCCAGCAGTTTTTTCGGACAGGGGAGAGGAGCTTTCTTT.

This clonotype was detected only a few times. The CDR3 DNA sequence: TGTGCCAGCAGCTTCACCAGGGACACTGAAGCTTTCTTT. This encodes CASSFTRDTEAFF. The V call is TRBV27, the J call TRBJ1-1; maybe TRBD1 (5 bases). The CDR3 contains 13 residues. V was clipped by 6 bases and J by 3 bases, with 11 bases between them. Per germline, CDR1 MNHEY and CDR2 SMNVEV (reference sequence).

In its sample, this clonotype was seen a few times. The chain recombines TRBV12-3 or TRBV12-4 with TRBJ2-2, with D uncertain. V lost 3 bases and J 2 bases, leaving 4 bases between the germline ends. The CDR3 spans 13 residues. The CDR3 here is CASSFGNTGELFF. CDR3 bases: TGTGCCAGCAGTTTTGGTAACACCGGGGAGCTGTTTTTT.

The rearrangement joins TRBV18 to TRBJ2-7; no clear D. Trimming shortened V by 3 bases and J by 7 bases, and 13 bases separated the two germline ends. The CDR3 extends over 13 amino acids. The germline gives CDR1 KGHSH, CDR2 LQKENI. The CDR3 nucleotides read TGTGCCAGCTCACCCACATGGGATAGGGAGCAGTACTTC. It encodes CASSPTWDREQYF.

The sample holds a few counts of this clonotype. This chain uses TRBV20-1 with TRBJ1-4; no reliable D call. CDR1 DFQATT and CDR2 SNEGSKA come from the germline V gene (reference sequence). The V gene lost 1 base and the J gene lost 3 bases, with 6 bases spanning the gap. The CDR3 runs to 13 residues. This CDR3 reads CSARGGANEKLFF. CDR3 sequence (DNA): TGCAGTGCTAGAGGGGGTGCTAATGAAAAACTGTTTTTT.